This TCR beta chain derives from a study of blood T cell repertoires in COVID-19. Study-level background: The United States, Italy and Spain provided the acute and convalescent COVID-19 samples. T cells, B-cell-depleted T cells, or PBMCs supplied cDNA or gDNA.

The CDR3 sequence is 15 residues long. Losses at the gene ends were 6 bases for V and 4 bases for J; bases not matched to a gene: 11. Germline CDR1 reads MNHEY; CDR2 reads SVGAGI. Per the study methods: Reference gene primer amplification in the assay estimated nucleated cell counts. Using immunoSEQ multiplex PCR, the repertoire was profiled, and TCRdb retains in-frame clones only, with some absent. V, J and clone size are those of that table, while D and trimming were read from the DNA. The table has 200,000 to 300,000 clones, more than 75% seen once; the top ten hold 6% to 9%. Sample: peripheral blood. The origin of this receptor is a woman aged 70-85 years with active or convalescent COVID-19. The V call is TRBV6-5, the J call TRBJ1-2; 7 bases line up with TRBD1. The CDR3 region has the DNA TGTGCCAGCAGCCGTCGGACAGGAGCCGTCTATGGCTACACCTTC. Protein product: CASSRRTGAVYGYTF.